The clone carrying this T cell receptor beta chain appeared a few times. The CDR3 runs to 16 residues. V lost 7 bases and J 2 bases, leaving 15 bases between the germline ends. Germline V gene sequence: CDR1 LNHDA, CDR2 SQIVND (reference sequence). This sample stems from a study of immune evolution from preneoplasia to lung adenocarcinoma. Patient tissue came from resections in Japan or China, 2014–2017. Each case's diagnosis was confirmed by two pathologists on H&E. Nucleic acids came from premalignant or tumor cells enriched by macro-dissection. Produced via immunoSEQ multiplex PCR; TCRdb's table is partial and in-frame only. The table shows tens of thousands of clones, with 74% occurring only once.

The clonotype originates from a person aged 55 to 75 with lung adenocarcinoma. The V call is TRBV19, the J call TRBJ2-6; no firm D call. Sequencing input: FFPE invasive lung adenocarcinoma tissue. The DNA of the CDR3 is TGTGCCAGTACTTCTCTTGTCGGAACTGGGGCCAACGTCCTGACTTTC. Translated, it gives CASTSLVGTGANVLTF. Full variable domain (outside the CDR3, taken from reference TRBV19 and TRBJ2-6): DGGITQSPKYLFRKEGQNVTLSCEQNLNHDAMYWYRQDPGQGLRLIYYSQIVNDFQKGDIAEGYSVSREKKESFPLTVTSAQKNPTAFYLCASTSLVGTGANVLTFGAGSRLTVL.